This T cell receptor beta chain was observed in a study of blood T cell repertoires in COVID-19. The CDR3 consists of 14 residues. V was pared by 1 base and J by 6 bases, with 10 bases between. Germline CDR1 reads KGHDR; CDR2 reads SFDVKD. Sequenced by immunoSEQ multiplex PCR; TCRdb stores in-frame clones only, minus some. The sample has 180,000 or so clones; more than 65% are singletons. This clone showed up just once. Material for sequencing was PBMCs or T cells enriched from blood (not recorded which). The J gene is TRBJ2-3, the V gene TRBV24-1; D might be TRBD1 (5 bases). This TCR was recovered from a middle-aged man who had recovered from COVID-19. The DNA for the CDR3 is TGTGCCACCAGTGATTTTCGGCAGGGCGATACGCAGTATTTT. Its translation is CATSDFRQGDTQYF.